These 13 T cell receptor beta chains came from one sample sequenced in a study of PD-1 blockade in classical Hodgkin lymphoma. Assay used: immunoSEQ multiplex PCR; TCRdb lists only in-frame clones, some missing. The table has approximately 9,500 clones, 74% seen once. The patients all showed relapse after autologous stem cell transplantation, while their brentuximab vedotin exposure varied. Using magnetic negative selection, the CD4+ T cells were separated out of thawed PBMCs. Sequencing was performed on CD4+ T cells from blood, taken at baseline. These receptor sequences come from a human donor with classical Hodgkin lymphoma.

The chain recombines TRBV10-3 with TRBJ1-4, with D possibly being TRBD1 (6 bases). V lost 0 bases, J lost 8 bases, and 16 bases lay in between. The germline CDR1 and CDR2 sequences are ENHRY and SYGVKD. This CDR3 has 16 amino acids. The CDR3 sequence is CAISESVGGKGEKLFF. DNA for the CDR3: TGTGCCATCAGTGAGTCTGTCGGGGGCAAGGGAGAAAAACTGTTTTTT.

The chain recombines TRBV27 with TRBJ1-5; D uncertain. Germline lookup yields CDR1 MNHEY and CDR2 SMNVEV (reference sequence). V shed 4 bases and J shed 7 bases, with 17 bases lying between them. This CDR3 spans 15 amino acids. CDR3 sequence: CASSSTGTGIQPQHF. The CDR3 region has the DNA TGTGCCAGCAGTTCAACCGGCACGGGAATACAGCCCCAGCATTTT.

The chain uses TRBV19 and TRBJ1-3, with D possibly TRBD1 on 5 matching bases. V lost 1 base and J 0 bases, leaving 13 bases between the germline ends. The CDR3 consists of 17 residues. In germline, CDR1 is LNHDA, CDR2 SQIVND (reference sequence). In nucleotides, the CDR3 is TGTGCCAGTAGTATAGCTAGGGACGGAAACTCTGGAAACACCATATATTTT. It yields the protein CASSIARDGNSGNTIYF.

This chain connects TRBV19 to TRBJ2-1; 10 positions match TRBD2. V lost 7 bases to trimming and J lost 3 bases; unmatched junction nucleotides: 21. Germline V CDR1 and CDR2: LNHDA, SQIVND (reference sequence). The CDR3 spans 20 residues. The CDR3 spells CASTSTWTGRTSGLYNEQFF. The DNA of the CDR3 is TGTGCCAGTACCTCGACTTGGACAGGAAGGACTAGCGGCCTCTACAATGAGCAGTTCTTC. The full variable domain, in which reference TRBV19 and TRBJ2-1 provide the parts outside the CDR3, is DGGITQSPKYLFRKEGQNVTLSCEQNLNHDAMYWYRQDPGQGLRLIYYSQIVNDFQKGDIAEGYSVSREKKESFPLTVTSAQKNPTAFYLCASTSTWTGRTSGLYNEQFFGPGTRLTVL.

V gene TRBV6-1 combines with J gene TRBJ2-1; D possibly uses TRBD1 or TRBD2 (5 bases each). CDR3 size: 13 residues. Germline V CDR1 and CDR2: MNHNS, SASEGT. Trimming took off 6 bases at V and 1 base at J, with 7 bases between the two ends. CDR3 amino acids: CASRRGSYNEQFF. CDR3 nucleotide sequence: TGTGCCAGCAGGAGGGGATCCTACAATGAGCAGTTCTTC.

The V gene is TRBV28, the J gene TRBJ2-1; 11 nucleotides match TRBD2. This CDR3 region has 15 residues. Germline CDR1 reads MDHEN; CDR2 reads SYDVKM. The V and J ends lost 2 bases and 9 bases, in that order; junction bases with no gene match: 6. This CDR3 reads CASSLGLAGGIEQFF. CDR3 DNA sequence: TGTGCCAGCAGTTTAGGGCTAGCGGGAGGTATTGAGCAGTTCTTC.

This clone has just a few counts. The chain uses TRBV29-1 and TRBJ1-5; D possibly corresponds to TRBD1 (6 bases). Germline-derived CDR1 and CDR2 are SQVTM and ANQGSEA. Trimming took off 6 bases at V and 0 bases at J, with 12 bases between the two ends. The CDR3 consists of 14 residues. CDR3 amino acids: CSVKTGNSNQPQHF. In DNA form, the CDR3 reads TGCAGCGTAAAAACAGGGAATAGCAATCAGCCCCAGCATTTT.

Of note for this clone: An end of the junction differs from the germline gene, which may be a read error. J is TRBJ2-3 and V is TRBV2, with D unresolved. This CDR3 is built from 11 residues. Germline V lookup: CDR1 SNHLY, CDR2 FYNNEI. For the CDR3, the DNA is TGTGCCAGCAGTGGTTTTCATAGACCGACTTTT. This sequence encodes CASSGFHRPTF.

The CDR3, as DNA: TGTGCCATCAGTGGGCATTCCGGGACAGGGGGTGTATACAATGAGCAGTTCTTC. Its protein product is CAISGHSGTGGVYNEQFF. The V and J genes are TRBV10-3 and TRBJ2-1; 11 bases agree with TRBD1. Unmatched junction bases numbered 12, after V lost 4 bases and J lost 4 bases. Germline values: CDR1 ENHRY, CDR2 SYGVKD. CDR3 size: 18 residues.

The rearrangement uses TRBV5-1 and TRBJ1-4; 9 bases are shared with TRBD1. Trimming at V came to 1 base and at J to 7 bases, leaving 5 bases not matched to a gene. The CDR3 loop spans 15 amino acids. Germline V CDR1 and CDR2: SGHRS, YFSETQ. In nucleotides, the CDR3 is TGCGCCAGCAGCTTGTCCGGGACAGGGTTTGAAAAACTGTTTTTT. Translating it yields CASSLSGTGFEKLFF.

The CDR3 nucleotides read TGTGCCAGCAGCTTCCAAGGGTCCTACGAGCAGTACTTC. It encodes CASSFQGSYEQYF. This chain uses TRBV7-8 with TRBJ2-7; D remains ambiguous. Germline V gives CDR1 SGHVS, CDR2 FQNEAQ. CDR3 length: 13 residues. With 3 bases removed from V and 1 base from J, the gap between germline ends came to 7 bases.

The chain carries TRBV6-1 and TRBJ2-4; possible D gene TRBD1, 5 bases. Germline V gives CDR1 MNHNS, CDR2 SASEGT. V lost 1 base, J lost 2 bases, and 9 bases lay in between. The CDR3 length is 15 residues. CDR3 amino acids: CASSEVGATKNIQYF. DNA for the CDR3: TGTGCCAGCAGTGAAGTAGGGGCTACCAAAAACATTCAGTACTTC.

This chain uses TRBV6-4 with TRBJ2-6; 8 bases map to TRBD1. Trimming removed 5 bases from V and 0 bases from J; junction bases left unmatched: 0. The CDR3 has 15 residues. CDR1 and CDR2 from the germline V gene are MRHNA and SNTAGT. The CDR3: CASSTGGSGANVLTF. The CDR3 DNA sequence: TGTGCCAGCAGTACAGGGGGCTCTGGGGCCAACGTCCTGACTTTC.